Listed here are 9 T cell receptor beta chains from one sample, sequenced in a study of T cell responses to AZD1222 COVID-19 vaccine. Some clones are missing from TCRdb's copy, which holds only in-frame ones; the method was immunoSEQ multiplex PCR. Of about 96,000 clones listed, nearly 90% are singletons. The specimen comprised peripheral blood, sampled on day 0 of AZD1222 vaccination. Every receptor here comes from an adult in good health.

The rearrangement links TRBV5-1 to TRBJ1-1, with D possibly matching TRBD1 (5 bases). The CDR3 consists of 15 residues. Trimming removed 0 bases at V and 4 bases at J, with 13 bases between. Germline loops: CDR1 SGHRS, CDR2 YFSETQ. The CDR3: CASSLGDGGRTEAFF. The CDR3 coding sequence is TGCGCCAGCAGCTTGGGGGACGGGGGTCGCACTGAAGCTTTCTTT.

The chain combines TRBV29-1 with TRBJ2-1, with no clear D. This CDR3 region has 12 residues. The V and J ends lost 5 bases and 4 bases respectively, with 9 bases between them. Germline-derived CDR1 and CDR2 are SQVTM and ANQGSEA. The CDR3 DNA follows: TGCAGCGTTACTGGCCAGTACAATGAGCAGTTCTTC. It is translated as CSVTGQYNEQFF.

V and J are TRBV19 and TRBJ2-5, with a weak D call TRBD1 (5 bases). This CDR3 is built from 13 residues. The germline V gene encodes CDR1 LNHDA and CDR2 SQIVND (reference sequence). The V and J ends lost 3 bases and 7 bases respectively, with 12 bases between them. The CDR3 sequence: CASSIMGQGTQYF. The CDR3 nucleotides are TGTGCCAGTAGTATTATGGGGCAGGGGACCCAGTACTTC. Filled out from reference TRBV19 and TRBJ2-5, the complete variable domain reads DGGITQSPKYLFRKEGQNVTLSCEQNLNHDAMYWYRQDPGQGLRLIYYSQIVNDFQKGDIAEGYSVSREKKESFPLTVTSAQKNPTAFYLCASSIMGQGTQYFGPGTRLLVL.

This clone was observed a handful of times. This CDR3 reads CASSLDRGTGYEQYF. The CDR3 bases are TGTGCCAGCAGCTTAGATCGGGGGACAGGTTACGAGCAGTACTTC. The chain recombines TRBV11-2 with TRBJ2-7; TRBD1 agrees at 8 bases. Germline V CDR1 and CDR2: SGHAT, FQNNGV. This CDR3 region has 15 residues. The trim removed 0 bases at V and 4 bases at J, leaving 5 bases unmatched.

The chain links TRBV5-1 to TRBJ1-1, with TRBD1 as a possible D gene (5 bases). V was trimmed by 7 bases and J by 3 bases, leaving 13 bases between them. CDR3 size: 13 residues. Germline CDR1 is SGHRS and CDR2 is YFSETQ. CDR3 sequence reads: CASRPWGDTEAFF. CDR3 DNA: TGCGCCAGCCGCCCATGGGGGGACACTGAAGCTTTCTTT.

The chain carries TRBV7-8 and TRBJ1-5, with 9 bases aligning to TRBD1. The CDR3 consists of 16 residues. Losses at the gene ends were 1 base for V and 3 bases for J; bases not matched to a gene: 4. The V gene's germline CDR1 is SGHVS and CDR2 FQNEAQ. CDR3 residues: CASSLEGTGLNQPQHF. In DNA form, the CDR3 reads TGTGCCAGCAGCTTAGAGGGGACAGGGCTCAATCAGCCCCAGCATTTT.

The CDR3: CASSPGAGGSGNTIYF. As DNA, the CDR3 is TGTGCCAGCAGCCCTGGGGCGGGGGGCTCTGGAAACACCATATATTTT. V gene TRBV9 combines with J gene TRBJ1-3, with D possibly TRBD1 on 5 matching bases. CDR1 is SGDLS and CDR2 is YYNGEE in the germline V gene. The CDR3 sequence is 16 residues long. V dropped 4 bases and J dropped 0 bases, with 14 bases sitting between them.

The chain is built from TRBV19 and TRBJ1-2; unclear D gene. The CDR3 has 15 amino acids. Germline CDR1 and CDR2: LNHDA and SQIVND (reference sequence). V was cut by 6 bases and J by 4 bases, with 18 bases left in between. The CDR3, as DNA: TGTGCCAGTAGCCAATCCCGCTCGGACTTCTATGGCTACACCTTC. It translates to CASSQSRSDFYGYTF.

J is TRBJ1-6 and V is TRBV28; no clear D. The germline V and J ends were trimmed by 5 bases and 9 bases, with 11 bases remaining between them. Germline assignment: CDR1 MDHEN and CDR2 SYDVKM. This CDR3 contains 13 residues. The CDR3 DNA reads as TGTGCCAGCAGTCCGCCCGCTGTTTCACCCCTCCACTTT. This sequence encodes CASSPPAVSPLHF.